Listed here are 5 T cell receptor beta chains from one sample, sequenced in a study of chemoradiotherapy in HPV16-positive cancers. Produced via immunoSEQ multiplex PCR; TCRdb's table is partial and in-frame only. Of some 13,000 clones in the sample, approximately 85% were seen once. This sample was obtained from a patient who underwent chemoradiotherapy. The receptors derive from a human donor with HPV-associated anogenital cancer.

The sample holds one count of this clone. V usage is TRBV14 and J usage is TRBJ1-2; D call uncertain. The CDR3 sequence is 13 residues long. Deletions cut 1 base from V and 4 bases from J, with 7 bases between. Germline assignment: CDR1 SGHDN and CDR2 FVKESK. As DNA, the CDR3 is TGTGCCAGCAGCCAAGGTCAGACCTATGGCTACACCTTC. It codes for CASSQGQTYGYTF.

The CDR3 spells CASSTSGGIQPQHF. DNA of the CDR3: TGTGCCAGTAGTACAAGTGGGGGCATTCAGCCCCAGCATTTT. V is TRBV19 and J is TRBJ1-5, with D possibly TRBD1 on 6 matching bases. The CDR3 length is 14 residues. The V gene's germline CDR1 is LNHDA and CDR2 SQIVND (reference sequence). The ends were cut back, 4 bases at V and 6 bases at J, with 13 bases in the middle.

This sequence joins TRBV6-6 and TRBJ1-6; TRBD1 aligns across 7 bases. V lost 1 base, J lost 7 bases, and 4 bases stayed unmatched. The CDR3 is 15 residues long. Germline V gene data show CDR1 as MNHNY and CDR2 as SVGAGI (reference sequence). The CDR3 region is CASSYFTGENSPLHF. For the CDR3, the DNA is TGTGCCAGCAGTTACTTTACAGGGGAGAATTCACCCCTCCACTTT.

The gene calls are TRBV9 and TRBJ2-3, with D perhaps TRBD1 or TRBD2 (6 bases each). The germline V gene encodes CDR1 SGDLS and CDR2 YYNGEE. Trimming took 3 bases from V and 2 from J, leaving 16 bases between them. The CDR3 is 16 residues long. CDR3 bases: TGTGCCAGCAGCGGACCCTTTGGGGGGCTCACAGATACGCAGTATTTT. Protein product: CASSGPFGGLTDTQYF.

The J gene is TRBJ1-1, the V gene TRBV15, with D hard to call. With 6 bases removed from V and 1 base from J, the gap between germline ends came to 12 bases. Germline V lookup: CDR1 LNHNV, CDR2 YYDKDF (reference sequence). The CDR3 is 14 amino acids. The chain's CDR3 is CATRPDTWNTEAFF. In nucleotides, the CDR3 is TGTGCCACCAGACCCGACACGTGGAACACTGAAGCTTTCTTT. Full variable domain (rest looked up from reference TRBV15 and TRBJ1-1): DAMVIQNPRYQVTQFGKPVTLSCSQTLNHNVMYWYQQKSSQAPKLLFHYYDKDFNNEADTPDNFQSRRPNTSFCFLDIRSPGLGDTAMYLCATRPDTWNTEAFFGQGTRLTVV.